This TCR beta chain stems from a study of shared clonotypes between healthy human individuals (dated by TCRdb to the early 2020s). About the full investigation: The cohort included three men and a couple of women between 18 and 49 years of age. Between about 0.9 and 10 billion PBMCs per donor were obtained by leukapheresis. Libraries were prepared and TCR repertoires were sequenced by different laboratories using diverse techniques, in order to increase sequencing depth and limit assay-specific biases. To estimate repertoire size and how much clonotypes are shared between individuals, the study performed deep sequencing of blood TCR repertoires from a few healthy adults. For each donor, CD4 naive and CD4 memory were each run on three plates, CD8 naive on two plates, and CD8 memory on one plate. The paper's findings and limits, for the study overall: Because the study included only a small number of donors, the genetic and exposure-history diversity represented was limited. Higher generation probabilities were observed for clonotypes shared by all four sorted-subset donors than for non-shared clonotypes. Sampling was restricted to blood, and TCR repertoires in tissue are likely to differ from TCR repertoires in blood. Sharing across a few donors was observed for approximately 5% of naive CD4, 3% to 4% of naive CD8, roughly 2.3% of memory CD4, and about 0.39% of memory CD8 clonotypes. Naive subsets generally had larger estimated clonotype richness than memory subsets did. Incomplete sequencing was indicated by rarefaction of sorted-subset datasets, despite the large sequencing depth. Based on pairwise subsampling, the degree of clonotype sharing among donors was expected to be affected by sequencing depth.

TCR CDR3 regions were amplified from genomic DNA by multiplex PCR using the deep immunoSEQ assay. Extracted genomic DNA from each cell subset was spread evenly across all wells of several immunoSEQ 96-well plates, with each plate serving as a replicate. For sorted subsets, 200 to 250 ng of genomic DNA, equivalent to 25,000 to 30,000 T cell genomes, went into each replicate PCR. Purified libraries were quantified with a Qubit 3.0 fluorometer, sized on a Bioanalyzer 2100, and re-quantified with the KAPA Library Quantification kit. Every immunoSEQ 96-well plate was sequenced on a dedicated single-read 150-cycle Illumina NextSeq 550 flow cell. Concerning the study's data processing: Because only junctional sequences without quality scores were contained in the immunoSEQ output, filtering matching that applied to full-length reads could not be performed. Sequences were annotated with PyIR, a Python wrapper for IgBLAST v1.9, using IMGT germline references to assign V/J genes and CDR3. Reads were filtered out if the reads had weak V/J assignments (E-value above 1e-6), no CDR3, stop codons, out-of-frame junctions, or ambiguous translated residues. A V3J clonotype was defined by an identical inferred V gene, J gene, and CDR3 amino acid sequence. To compute the percentage overlap between repertoires, the number of shared unique clonotypes was divided by the size of the smaller repertoire. RTK rarefaction, the Chao1 estimator, and Recon v2.1 estimates of unobserved clonotypes were used to assess repertoire richness. For all TCRbeta clonotypes obtained by the gDNA method from four donors, generation probabilities were computed with OLGA. Entries here come from immuneACCESS through TCRdb and include only in-frame sequences with V and J called. Some clones fail to appear in such tables; in the studies checked, an unresolved V gene covers under half of the shortfall, and the cause of the remainder is unknown. V and J calls plus clone size are reproduced from that table; the DNA served to infer D and trimming. This sample comprises around 2.1 million clones, roughly 91% of them detected only once. Around 1.7% of the sample goes to the ten largest clones.

CD8 naive samples consisted of CD45RO-negative cells that were positively selected for CCR7, yielding a CD45RA+CCR7+ population without TemRA cells. Donors were healthy HIV-negative adults with no recently reported acute infections or vaccinations. All donors were Caucasian adults living in Nashville, Tennessee, USA. Blood was obtained by leukapheresis, after which PBMCs were separated by Ficoll-Histopaque density gradient centrifugation and cryopreserved in liquid nitrogen vapor phase. Purity and quantity of every magnetically sorted T cell population were checked by analytical flow cytometry. Genomic DNA was isolated from each sorted fraction and quantified by UV absorbance on a Nanodrop 2000c. V loses 6 bases, J loses 3 bases, and the germline ends lie 5 bases apart. Measured from the cysteine to the phenylalanine, the CDR3 is 11 residues long. The DNA shown is the 33-base CDR3, in frame from base 1. Sequences MNHEY (CDR1) and SMNVEV (CDR2) are obtained from the germline V gene (reference sequence).

Note on this clone: What antigen it recognizes has not been identified. No per-base quality is available; no much larger clone lies one base away.

The clonotype comes from a man in his late teens or twenties in good health. Some clones in this sample may be carry-over from other donors' samples. The specimen sequenced was naive CD8+ T cells from PBMCs. Explained via the paper, the cell subset or site label denotes: CD45RA+CCR7+. This sequence uses TRBV27 and TRBJ1-1; no D gene can be assigned with confidence. The DNA sequence reads TGTGCCAGCAGGTACGACACTGAAGCTTTCTTT. This translates into CASRYDTEAFF.